Listed below are T cell receptor beta chains from one sample, sequenced in a study of T-cell reconstitution after alpha-beta-depleted transplantation in children. TCRdb called the PCR reads again in MiXCR, with one record for every CDR3 protein. The sample lists around 300,000 distinct CDR3 sequences, roughly 11% occurring once. The source was peripheral blood, collected 180 days after TCRalphabeta/CD19-depleted stem cell transplant. Receptors originate from a male patient aged 2 to 10 who had a stem cell transplant for chronic granulomatous disease, so the T cells may come from the graft donor. Each CDR3 is given with its conserved first and last residue. The D gene is left open where the match is weak. Rows give clone size only sometimes, using once, few, many, or a class for an expanded clone.

j_call clone_size d_call v_call cdr3_nt cdr3_aa
TRBJ2-7 many NA TRBV29-1 TGCAGCGTTGAAAGGGGCTACGAGCAGTACTTC CSVERGYEQYF
TRBJ2-7 many NA TRBV12-3/TRBV12-4 TGTGCCAGCACCGCACAGTGGGGCTCGACCTACGAGCAGTACTTC CASTAQWGSTYEQYF
TRBJ1-2 many TRBD1 TRBV20-1 TGCAGTGCGAGAGGTGGGACAGGGGGCGCCAACTATGGCTACACCTTC CSARGGTGGANYGYTF
TRBJ2-7 NA NA TRBV7-2 TGTGCCAGCAGCTTAGGTGGCCTTAGCTCCTACGCGCAGTACTTC CASSLGGLSSYAQYF
TRBJ2-3 many NA TRBV5-6 TGTGCCAGCAGCTTTGTCAGGACAGAGAACACAGATACGCAGTATTTT CASSFVRTENTDTQYF
TRBJ2-3 few NA TRBV12-3/TRBV12-4 TGTGCCAGCAGTTACGCACAGACGGAGTTGGGCCCAGATACGCAGTATTTT CASSYAQTELGPDTQYF
TRBJ2-6 many NA TRBV6-5 TGTGCCAGCAGTTACGTTGGGAACTCTGGGGCCAACGTCCTGACTTTC CASSYVGNSGANVLTF
TRBJ2-7 many NA TRBV6-6 TGTGCCAGCATGGGTCCCGGCGCCGAGCAGTACTTC CASMGPGAEQYF
TRBJ2-3 many NA TRBV25-1 TGTGCCAGCAGTGCGACAGCTCTTGGCACAGATACGCAGTATTTT CASSATALGTDTQYF
TRBJ2-1 many NA TRBV4-2 TGTGCCAGCAGCCCCGGTAGTGGGACAGCGGGTCTTCTCTCCTACAATGAGCAGTTCTTC CASSPGSGTAGLLSYNEQFF
TRBJ2-1 many NA TRBV20-1 TGCAGTGCTAGGACCACCGTTTACAATGAGCAGTTCTTC CSARTTVYNEQFF
TRBJ2-2 many TRBD2 TRBV5-1 TGCGCCAGTTCCGGGACTAGCGGTCCCACCGGGGAGCTGTTTTTT CASSGTSGPTGELFF
TRBJ2-3 many NA TRBV7-2 TGTGCCAGCAGCTTAGTCGAGGCTGCGGGGTGGAGTACGCAGTATTTT CASSLVEAAGWSTQYF
TRBJ2-6 many NA TRBV29-1 TGCAGCGTGGGGCGAGACGCCCGGAACGTCCTGACTTTC CSVGRDARNVLTF
TRBJ2-1 few TRBD1 TRBV28 TGTGCCAGCAGTTTTATGCAGGGGGCGTTGAATGAGCAGTTCTTC CASSFMQGALNEQFF
TRBJ2-5 many TRBD2 TRBV7-2 TGTGCCAGCAGCTTACAGGCCCCTCGACTAGCGGGAGCTCAAGAGACCCAGTACTTC CASSLQAPRLAGAQETQYF
TRBJ1-2 many NA TRBV20-1 TGCAGTGCTAGAGAGGACTATGGCTACACCTTC CSAREDYGYTF
TRBJ2-1 many TRBD2 TRBV19 TGTGCCAGTAGTATCGGGGGAGGGCCTAGAAATGAGCAGTTCTTC CASSIGGGPRNEQFF
TRBJ2-1 many NA TRBV7-6 TGTGCCAGCAGCTCGTATAGGGGCAATGAGCAGTTCTTC CASSSYRGNEQFF
TRBJ2-2 many NA TRBV7-3 TGTGCCAGCAGCTTAGGGGCCTCGGGGGCCGGGGAGCTGTTTTTT CASSLGASGAGELFF
TRBJ2-5 many TRBD2 TRBV7-6 TGTGCCAGCAGCTTACCCCGACTAGCGGGAGGGCCGGTGCAAGAGACCCAGTACTTC CASSLPRLAGGPVQETQYF
TRBJ2-3 NA TRBD1 TRBV7-9 TGTGCCAGCAGCCCGCTACAGGGGGCTGCAGATACGCAGTATTTT CASSPLQGAADTQYF
TRBJ2-3 NA NA TRBV23-1 TGCGCCAGCAGTCACCACATGACAGACACAGATACGCAGTATTTT CASSHHMTDTDTQYF
TRBJ2-5 many TRBD2 TRBV20-1 TGCAGTGCTACGCGGGGGGTCCAAGAGACCCAGTACTTC CSATRGVQETQYF